This TCR beta chain derives from a study of identifying expanded T cells in peripheral blood. V shed 3 bases and J shed 1 base, with 9 bases lying between them. Germline lookup yields CDR1 SGHRS and CDR2 YFSETQ. CDR3 length equals 14 residues. Profiled with immunoSEQ multiplex PCR; TCRdb holds only in-frame clones, not every one. Among around 80,000 clones listed, roughly 90% were seen once. The study, taken as a whole, reports: Clone count variance between roughly 2-week samples rose with total template count. About 1.3 clones differed between technical replicates, versus approximately 16 and 19 over time.

Collection occurred without any documented infections or immune events in donors. Concerning this clone: What it recognizes is unknown.

The clonotype originates from a person between 18 and 69 years old in good health. The chain joins TRBV5-1 to TRBJ2-3; D remains unclear. The specimen sequenced was blood. The chain's CDR3 is CASSSIPGTDTQYF. CDR3 nucleotide sequence: TGCGCCAGCAGCTCTATTCCCGGCACAGATACGCAGTATTTT.